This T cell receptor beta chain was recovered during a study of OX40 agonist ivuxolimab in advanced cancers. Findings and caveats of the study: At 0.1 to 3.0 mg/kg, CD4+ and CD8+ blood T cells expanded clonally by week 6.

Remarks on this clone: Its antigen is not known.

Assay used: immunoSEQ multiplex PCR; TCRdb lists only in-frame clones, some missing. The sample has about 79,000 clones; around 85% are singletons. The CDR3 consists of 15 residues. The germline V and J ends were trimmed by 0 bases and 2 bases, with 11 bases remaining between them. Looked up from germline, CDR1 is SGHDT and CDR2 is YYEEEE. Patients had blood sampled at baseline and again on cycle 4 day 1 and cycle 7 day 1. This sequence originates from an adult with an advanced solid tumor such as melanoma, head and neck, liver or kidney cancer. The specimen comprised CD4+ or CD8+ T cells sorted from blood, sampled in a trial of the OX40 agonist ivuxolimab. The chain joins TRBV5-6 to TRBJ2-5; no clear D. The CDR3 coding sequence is TGTGCCAGCAGCTTGGACAGCCCGAAGCAAGAGACCCAGTACTTC. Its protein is CASSLDSPKQETQYF.